The clone carrying this T cell receptor (beta chain) was observed at least ten times. This record comes from a study of T-cell reconstitution after alpha-beta-depleted transplantation in children. Preparation of the TCRbeta library used unique molecular identifiers. MiXCR was run by TCRdb on the PCR reads, yielding one entry per CDR3 protein. This sample has over 550,000 distinct CDR3 sequences, with roughly a tenth found just once. Germline V lookup: CDR1 SGHTA, CDR2 FQGNSA. The V end was cut by 5 bases, the J end by 3 bases, with 13 bases between. The CDR3 extends over 15 amino acids. The specimen comprised PBMCs from the stem cell graft donor, sampled from the stem cell graft. This sequence joins TRBV7-2 and TRBJ2-2; D uncertain. The source of this sequence is a human donor who donated a stem cell graft to a child with acute myeloid leukemia. CDR3 DNA: TGTGCCAGCAGCCCTCGTCCTGGCGACACCGGGGAGCTGTTTTTT. Its translation is CASSPRPGDTGELFF.